This T cell receptor (beta chain) was documented in a study of T cells after somatic rescue of genetic block. Clones were read by immunoSEQ multiplex PCR, and TCRdb kept only the in-frame ones, dropping some. The data show about 67,000 clones, about 90% seen once. This clonotype originated in a man aged 40-49 years. Sequencing was done on a sample of peripheral blood mononuclear cells (PBMCs).

CDR3 coding DNA: TGTGCCAGCTCCCCCCTACCGAGCGAGTTTCTTACTAGCACAGATACGCAGTATTTT. Translated, it gives CASSPLPSEFLTSTDTQYF. The rearrangement links TRBV18 to TRBJ2-3; D remains ambiguous. The V gene's germline CDR1 is KGHSH and CDR2 LQKENI. V lost 6 bases to trimming and J lost 0 bases, with 25 bases between them. This CDR3 is built from 19 residues.